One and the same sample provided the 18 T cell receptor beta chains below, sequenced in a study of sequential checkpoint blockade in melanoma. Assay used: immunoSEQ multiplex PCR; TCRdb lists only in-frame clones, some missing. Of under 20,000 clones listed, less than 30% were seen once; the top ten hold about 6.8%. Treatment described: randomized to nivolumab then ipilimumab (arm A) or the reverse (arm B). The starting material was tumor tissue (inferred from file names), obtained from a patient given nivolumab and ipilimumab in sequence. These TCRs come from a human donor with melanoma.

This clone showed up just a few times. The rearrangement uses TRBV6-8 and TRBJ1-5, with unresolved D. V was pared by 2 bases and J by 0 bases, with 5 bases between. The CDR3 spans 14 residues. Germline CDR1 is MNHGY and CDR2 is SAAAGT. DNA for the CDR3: TGTGCCAGCAGTTACCCGGATAGCAATCAGCCCCAGCATTTT. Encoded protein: CASSYPDSNQPQHF.

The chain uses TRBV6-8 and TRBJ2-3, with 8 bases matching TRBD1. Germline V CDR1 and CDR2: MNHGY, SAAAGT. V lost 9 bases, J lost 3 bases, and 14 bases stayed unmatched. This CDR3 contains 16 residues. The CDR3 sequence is CASRTGRLFTTDTQYF. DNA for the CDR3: TGTGCCAGTAGGACAGGGCGGTTATTTACGACAGATACGCAGTATTTT.

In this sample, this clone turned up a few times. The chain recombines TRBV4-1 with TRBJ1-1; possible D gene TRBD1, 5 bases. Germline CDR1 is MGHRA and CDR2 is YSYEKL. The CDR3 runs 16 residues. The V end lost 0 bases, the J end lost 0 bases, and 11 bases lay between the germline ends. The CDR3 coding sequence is TGCGCCAGCAGCCAAGATCCCGCCAGGGTGAACACTGAAGCTTTCTTT. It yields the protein CASSQDPARVNTEAFF.

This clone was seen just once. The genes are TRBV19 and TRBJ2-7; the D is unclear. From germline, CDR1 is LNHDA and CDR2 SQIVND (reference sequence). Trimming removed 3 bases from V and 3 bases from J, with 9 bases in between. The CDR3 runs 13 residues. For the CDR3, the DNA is TGTGCCAGTAGTATCGGAAGTCACTACGAGCAGTACTTC. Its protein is CASSIGSHYEQYF.

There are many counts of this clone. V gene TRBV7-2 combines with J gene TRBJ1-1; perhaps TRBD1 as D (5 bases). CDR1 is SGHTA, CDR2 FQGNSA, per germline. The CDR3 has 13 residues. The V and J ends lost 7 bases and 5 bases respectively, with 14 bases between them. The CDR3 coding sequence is TGTGCCAGCACCTCCCGGGGGAGGACTGAAGCTTTCTTT. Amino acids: CASTSRGRTEAFF.

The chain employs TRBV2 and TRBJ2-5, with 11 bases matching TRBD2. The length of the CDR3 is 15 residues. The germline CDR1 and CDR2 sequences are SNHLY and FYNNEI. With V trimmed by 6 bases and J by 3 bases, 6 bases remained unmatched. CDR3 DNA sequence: TGTGCCAGCAGGGATCTAGCGGGGGGCGAAGAGACCCAGTACTTC. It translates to CASRDLAGGEETQYF.

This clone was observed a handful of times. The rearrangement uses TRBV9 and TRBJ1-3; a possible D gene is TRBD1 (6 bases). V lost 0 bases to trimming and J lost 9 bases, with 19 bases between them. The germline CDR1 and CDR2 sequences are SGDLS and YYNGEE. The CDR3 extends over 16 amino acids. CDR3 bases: TGTGCCAGCAGCGTAGAAGGGGGGCCGGCTGTCAGCACCATATATTTT. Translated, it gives CASSVEGGPAVSTIYF.

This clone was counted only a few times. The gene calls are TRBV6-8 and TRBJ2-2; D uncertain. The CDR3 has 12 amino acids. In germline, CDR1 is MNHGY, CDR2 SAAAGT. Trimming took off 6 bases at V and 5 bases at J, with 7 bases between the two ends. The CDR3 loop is CASRSGTGELFF. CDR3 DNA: TGTGCCAGCAGGAGTGGTACCGGGGAGCTGTTTTTT.

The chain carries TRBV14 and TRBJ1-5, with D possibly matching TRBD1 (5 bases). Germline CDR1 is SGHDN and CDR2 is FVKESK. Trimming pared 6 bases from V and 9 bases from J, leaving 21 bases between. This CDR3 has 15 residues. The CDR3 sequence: CASRPGGAPMGPQHF. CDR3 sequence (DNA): TGTGCCAGCAGGCCAGGCGGGGCCCCAATGGGGCCCCAGCATTTT.

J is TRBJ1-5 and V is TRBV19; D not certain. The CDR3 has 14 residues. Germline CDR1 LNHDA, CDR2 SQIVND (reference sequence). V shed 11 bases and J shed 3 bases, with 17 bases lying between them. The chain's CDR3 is CASLGLGYNQPQHF. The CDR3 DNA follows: TGTGCCTCCCTAGGGTTAGGGTACAATCAGCCCCAGCATTTT.

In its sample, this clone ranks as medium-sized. Written as DNA, the CDR3 is TGTGCCAGCAGCTCATCGGGACTAGCGGGGGCGAATGAGCAGTTCTTC. It codes for CASSSSGLAGANEQFF. The chain recombines TRBV11-3 with TRBJ2-1, with 14 bases fitting TRBD2. Germline V gene data show CDR1 as SGHNT and CDR2 as YENEEA. Losses at the gene ends were 4 bases for V and 7 bases for J; bases not matched to a gene: 6. The CDR3 covers 16 residues.

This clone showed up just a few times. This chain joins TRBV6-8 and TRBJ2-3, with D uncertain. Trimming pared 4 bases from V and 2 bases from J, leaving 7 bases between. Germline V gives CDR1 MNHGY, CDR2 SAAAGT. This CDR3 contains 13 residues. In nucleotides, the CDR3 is TGTGCCAGCAGTTCCGGGTCCACAGATACGCAGTATTTT. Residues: CASSSGSTDTQYF.

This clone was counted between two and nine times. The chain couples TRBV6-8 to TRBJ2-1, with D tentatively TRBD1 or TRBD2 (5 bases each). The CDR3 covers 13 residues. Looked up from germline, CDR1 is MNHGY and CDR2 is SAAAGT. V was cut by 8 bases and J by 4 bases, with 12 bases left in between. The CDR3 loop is CASARDGYNEQFF. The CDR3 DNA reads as TGTGCCAGCGCCCGGGACGGATACAATGAGCAGTTCTTC.

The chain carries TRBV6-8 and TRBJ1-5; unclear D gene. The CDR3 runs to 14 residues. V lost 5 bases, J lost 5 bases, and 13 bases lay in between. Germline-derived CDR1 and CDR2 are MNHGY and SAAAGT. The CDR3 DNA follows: TGTGCCAGCAGTCGCCACAGAGTTGATCAGCCCCAGCATTTT. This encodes CASSRHRVDQPQHF.

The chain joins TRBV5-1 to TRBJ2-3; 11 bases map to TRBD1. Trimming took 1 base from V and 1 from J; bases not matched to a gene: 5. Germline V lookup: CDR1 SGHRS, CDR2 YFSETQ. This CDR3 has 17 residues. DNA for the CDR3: TGCGCCAGCAGCTTGTTTGAGGGACAGGGGGGCACAGATACGCAGTATTTT. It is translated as CASSLFEGQGGTDTQYF.

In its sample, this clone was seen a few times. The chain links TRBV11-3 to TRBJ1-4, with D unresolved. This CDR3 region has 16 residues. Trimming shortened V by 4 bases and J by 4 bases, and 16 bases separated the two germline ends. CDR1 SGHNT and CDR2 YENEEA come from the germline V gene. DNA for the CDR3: TGTGCCAGCAGCTCCCGTGGATCGGCGGGTAATGAAAAACTGTTTTTT. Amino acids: CASSSRGSAGNEKLFF.

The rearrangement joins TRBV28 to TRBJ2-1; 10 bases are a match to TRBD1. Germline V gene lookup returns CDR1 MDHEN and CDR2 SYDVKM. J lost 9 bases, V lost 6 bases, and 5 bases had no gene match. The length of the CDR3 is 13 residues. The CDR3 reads CASRGQGWGEQFF. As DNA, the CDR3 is TGTGCCAGCAGGGGACAGGGGTGGGGTGAGCAGTTCTTC.

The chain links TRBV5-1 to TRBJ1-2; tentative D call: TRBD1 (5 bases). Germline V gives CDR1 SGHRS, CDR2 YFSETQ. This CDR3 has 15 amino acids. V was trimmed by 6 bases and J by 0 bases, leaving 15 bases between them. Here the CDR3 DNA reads TGCGCCAGCAAGGGCAGGGTAGGTTCTAACTATGGCTACACCTTC. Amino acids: CASKGRVGSNYGYTF.